The entry below gives a single T cell receptor (beta chain) sequence along with its context. The data stem from a study of CD8+ T cells in alopecia areata. Losses at the gene ends were 0 bases for V and 8 bases for J; bases not matched to a gene: 9. The germline V gene has CDR1 GTSNPN and CDR2 SVGIG (reference sequence). The CDR3 consists of 14 residues. RNA was isolated and reverse transcribed to cDNA, the sequencing template. The repertoire was sequenced with immunoSEQ multiplex PCR; TCRdb's copy has only in-frame clones and lacks some. The sample has roughly 150,000 clones; 50% to 65% are singletons.

This chain connects TRBV30 to TRBJ1-2; 7 bases are shared with TRBD1. The sample comprised CD4+ T cells sorted from blood. This receptor was taken from a human donor in good health. CDR3 in amino acids: CAWSVQGQGVGYTF. CDR3 coding DNA: TGTGCCTGGAGTGTACAGGGTCAGGGGGTAGGCTACACCTTC.